The 20 T cell receptor beta chains below were found in one sample sequenced in a study of T cell responses to AZD1222 COVID-19 vaccine. Using immunoSEQ multiplex PCR, the repertoire was profiled, and TCRdb retains in-frame clones only, with some absent. The data show tens of thousands of clones, around 90% seen once. Sample: peripheral blood, taken on day 0 of AZD1222 vaccination. Source of these receptors: an adult in good health.

This clone was observed a few times. V gene TRBV6-6 combines with J gene TRBJ1-5; 7 nucleotides align to TRBD1. The CDR3 runs to 16 residues. Germline V gene data show CDR1 as MNHNY and CDR2 as SVGAGI (reference sequence). V dropped 7 bases and J dropped 3; count of bases not matched to a gene: 12. Here the CDR3 DNA reads TGTGCCAGCACCGACCCCCAGGGGGAGCTCAATCAGCCCCAGCATTTT. This encodes CASTDPQGELNQPQHF.

The gene calls are TRBV3-1 (or the pseudogene TRBV3-2) and TRBJ2-7, with 7 bases aligning to TRBD2. The CDR3 spans 14 residues. V lost 1 base to trimming and J lost 6 bases; unmatched junction nucleotides: 6. Germline V gives CDR1 LGHDT, CDR2 YNNKEL (reference sequence). The CDR3 sequence is CASSQGSGTAEQYF. CDR3 DNA sequence: TGTGCCAGCAGCCAAGGGAGCGGGACGGCCGAGCAGTACTTC.

CDR3 loop: CASSLSLTGGKETQYF. The CDR3 DNA sequence: TGCGCCAGCAGCTTATCCCTGACAGGGGGAAAGGAGACCCAGTACTTC. The chain links TRBV5-1 to TRBJ2-5, with 9 bases matching TRBD1. The V gene's germline CDR1 is SGHRS and CDR2 YFSETQ. CDR3 length: 16 amino acids. Germline trimming cut 2 bases from V and 5 bases from J; bases unmatched to any gene: 10.

V is TRBV7-9 and J is TRBJ1-2, with a possible D match to TRBD1 (5 bases). Germline V gene sequence: CDR1 SEHNR, CDR2 FQNEAQ (reference sequence). The CDR3 runs 12 residues. The germline V and J ends were trimmed by 2 bases and 8 bases, with 9 bases remaining between them. In nucleotides, the CDR3 is TGTGCCAGCAGCTTACAGGGTTGGGGCTACACCTTC. It specifies CASSLQGWGYTF.

The V gene is TRBV6-5, the J gene TRBJ1-2; 10 bases map to TRBD1. The V segment lost 5 bases and the J segment 2 bases; nucleotides outside the gene matches: 2. The length of the CDR3 is 14 residues. Germline loops: CDR1 MNHEY, CDR2 SVGAGI. This CDR3 reads CASSLGQGNYGYTF. The CDR3 coding sequence is TGTGCCAGCAGTCTGGGACAGGGGAACTATGGCTACACCTTC.

This chain joins TRBV28 and TRBJ2-1; 10 bases fit TRBD2. With V trimmed by 3 bases and J by 8 bases, 10 bases remained unmatched. This CDR3 contains 16 residues. CDR1 and CDR2 (germline): MDHEN, SYDVKM. The CDR3 loop is CASSFSGLAGVYEQFF. CDR3 DNA: TGTGCCAGCAGTTTCTCTGGGCTAGCGGGAGTGTATGAGCAGTTCTTC. Combining the CDR3 with reference TRBV28 and TRBJ2-1 gives the whole variable domain DVKVTQSSRYLVKRTGEKVFLECVQDMDHENMFWYRQDPGLGLRLIYFSYDVKMKEKGDIPEGYSVSREKKERFSLILESASTNQTSMYLCASSFSGLAGVYEQFFGPGTRLTVL.

This clone was recorded only once. The chain recombines TRBV19 with TRBJ2-1; no clear D. The CDR3 is 11 amino acids. CDR1 is LNHDA, CDR2 SQIVND, per germline (reference sequence). With 5 bases removed from V and 10 bases from J, the gap between germline ends came to 9 bases. This CDR3 reads CASSWLREQFF. The CDR3 bases are TGTGCCAGTAGTTGGCTCCGCGAGCAGTTCTTC.

The chain recombines TRBV11-3 with TRBJ2-7; the D is unclear. V lost 5 bases and J lost 2, with 19 bases in between. Germline assignment: CDR1 SGHNT and CDR2 YENEEA. CDR3 size: 16 residues. DNA of the CDR3: TGTGCCAGCAGCCCACTGATAGGGAACAAAGCCTACGAGCAGTACTTC. This translates into CASSPLIGNKAYEQYF.

V usage is TRBV19 and J usage is TRBJ1-3; D is perhaps TRBD1 (6 bases). CDR1 is LNHDA, CDR2 SQIVND, per germline (reference sequence). The CDR3 runs 12 residues. V shed 7 bases and J shed 9 bases, with 13 bases lying between them. CDR3 sequence reads: CASTAGAGTIYF. The DNA for the CDR3 is TGTGCCAGTACAGCGGGGGCTGGCACCATATATTTT.

J is TRBJ1-3 and V is TRBV11-2; unclear D gene. CDR1 and CDR2 (germline): SGHAT, FQNNGV. Deletions cut 5 bases from V and 0 bases from J, with 20 bases between. The CDR3 extends over 18 amino acids. CDR3 sequence: CASSQPFRRFDSGNTIYF. CDR3 nucleotides: TGTGCCAGCAGCCAACCCTTTCGGCGGTTCGACTCTGGAAACACCATATATTTT.

V gene TRBV7-9 combines with J gene TRBJ1-1, with 7 bases identical to TRBD1. Germline CDR1 reads SEHNR; CDR2 reads FQNEAQ (reference sequence). The ends lost 5 bases at V and 1 base at J; junction bases unmatched: 10. CDR3 length: 16 residues. CDR3 DNA sequence: TGTGCCAGCAGCCCTGCCCAGCGACAGGGGAACACTGAAGCTTTCTTT. Its translation: CASSPAQRQGNTEAFF. The full variable domain, rest sourced from reference TRBV7-9 and TRBJ1-1, is DTGVSQNPRHKITKRGQNVTFRCDPISEHNRLYWYRQTLGQGPEFLTYFQNEAQLEKSRLLSDRFSAERPKGSFSTLEIQRTEQGDSAMYLCASSPAQRQGNTEAFFGQGTRLTVV.

The gene calls are TRBV7-2 and TRBJ1-2; TRBD1 agrees at 7 bases. J gave up 8 bases and V 0 bases, and 9 bases lay outside the gene matches. There are 15 residues in the CDR3. The V gene's germline CDR1 is SGHTA and CDR2 FQGNSA. The CDR3 sequence is CASSLANRGGRGYTF. The DNA for the CDR3 is TGTGCCAGCAGCTTAGCGAACAGGGGAGGTAGGGGCTACACCTTC.

This rearrangement joins TRBV7-3 to TRBJ2-2; D might be TRBD2 (6 bases). Trimming removed 2 bases from V and 2 bases from J, with 12 bases in between. The CDR3 spans 16 residues. Per the germline V gene, CDR1 is SGHTA and CDR2 is FQGTGA. CDR3 nucleotide sequence: TGTGCCAGCAGCTTACCGTCGGGAGCTAACACCGGGGAGCTGTTTTTT. It encodes CASSLPSGANTGELFF.

This chain joins TRBV19 and TRBJ1-5, with unresolved D. This CDR3 is built from 12 residues. The V end was cut by 3 bases, the J end by 6 bases, with 6 bases between. CDR1 is LNHDA, CDR2 SQIVND, per germline (reference sequence). CDR3 in DNA: TGTGCCAGTAGTATGCGGGCTCAGCCCCAGCATTTT. As protein: CASSMRAQPQHF.

The V gene is TRBV10-2, the J gene TRBJ2-5; 8 nucleotides line up with TRBD1. CDR1 WSHSY and CDR2 SAAADI come from the germline V gene. Losses at the gene ends were 3 bases for V and 5 bases for J; bases not matched to a gene: 8. This CDR3 contains 15 residues. CDR3 amino acids: CASSDLRTGQETQYF. The CDR3 DNA follows: TGCGCCAGCAGTGACCTAAGGACAGGGCAGGAGACCCAGTACTTC.

The chain links TRBV27 to TRBJ2-3; D possibly corresponds to TRBD1 (5 bases). The CDR3 has 12 amino acids. V lost 2 bases to trimming and J lost 6 bases, with 6 bases between them. Per germline, CDR1 MNHEY and CDR2 SMNVEV (reference sequence). The CDR3 protein is CASSLHRDTQYF. In DNA form, the CDR3 reads TGTGCCAGCAGTTTACACAGGGATACGCAGTATTTT.

This clone came up a few times. The chain employs TRBV11-3 and TRBJ2-7; perhaps TRBD2 as D (5 bases). CDR3 length equals 13 residues. The V end was cut by 5 bases, the J end by 5 bases, with 13 bases between. Germline V lookup: CDR1 SGHNT, CDR2 YENEEA. The CDR3 sequence: CASSREGVHEQYF. The CDR3 region has the DNA TGTGCCAGCAGCCGTGAGGGTGTCCACGAGCAGTACTTC.

V gene TRBV28 combines with J gene TRBJ1-5; D gene ambiguous. The CDR3 has 12 amino acids. Germline CDR1 and CDR2: MDHEN and SYDVKM. CDR3 DNA: TGTGTCACTGGAATCAGCCAAATGACCCAGCATTTT. Protein: CVTGISQMTQHF.

The chain has TRBV29-1 and TRBJ2-7, with a possible D match to TRBD2 (7 bases). CDR1 is SQVTM and CDR2 is ANQGSEA in the germline V gene. The CDR3 totals 15 residues. Trimming left V 5 bases short and J 3 bases short, with 20 bases between. The CDR3 DNA is TGCAGCGTTAGGGGGGGGAGGGAGACCCTCTACGAGCAGTACTTC. It translates to CSVRGGRETLYEQYF.

The gene calls are TRBV4-3 and TRBJ2-7, with TRBD2 identical over 7 bases. The CDR3 contains 13 residues. With V trimmed by 6 bases and J by 4 bases, 6 bases remained unmatched. The germline gives CDR1 LGHNA, CDR2 YSLEER. Here the CDR3 DNA reads TGCGCCAGCAGTCCGGACGGGGGGTACGAGCAGTACTTC. Encoded protein: CASSPDGGYEQYF.